This entry lists 15 T cell receptor beta chains sequenced from one sample in a study of chemoradiotherapy in HPV16-positive cancers. TCRdb's copy holds only in-frame clones and misses some; the assay was immunoSEQ multiplex PCR. The table has over 10,000 clones, around 87% seen once. The sequenced sample was blood, obtained from a patient who underwent chemoradiotherapy. The receptors stem from a human donor with HPV-associated anogenital cancer.

This sequence joins TRBV6-1 and TRBJ2-6; D uncertain. The V gene lost 3 bases and the J gene lost 1 base, with 7 bases spanning the gap. Germline values: CDR1 MNHNS, CDR2 SASEGT. There are 15 residues in the CDR3. The CDR3 reads CASSEATSGANVLTF. CDR3 coding DNA: TGTGCCAGCAGTGAGGCCACATCTGGGGCCAACGTCCTGACTTTC.

This sequence joins TRBV19 and TRBJ2-2, with TRBD1 identical over 8 bases. With 5 bases clipped from V and 5 bases from J, the junction kept 7 bases outside the gene matches. CDR1 and CDR2 (germline): LNHDA, SQIVND (reference sequence). This CDR3 comprises 15 residues. In DNA, the CDR3 is TGTGCCAGTAGTGGCAGGGGGCGCGGAACCGGGGAGCTGTTTTTT. Translation: CASSGRGRGTGELFF.

The rearrangement links TRBV15 to TRBJ2-1; maybe TRBD2 (5 bases). The CDR3 has 15 residues. The V and J ends lost 0 bases and 6 bases respectively, with 12 bases between them. Germline CDR1 LNHNV, CDR2 YYDKDF (reference sequence). The CDR3 sequence is CATSRDRGLPNEQFF. CDR3 DNA: TGTGCCACCAGCAGAGATCGAGGGCTTCCCAATGAGCAGTTCTTC. Variable domain in full (rest from reference TRBV15 and TRBJ2-1): DAMVIQNPRYQVTQFGKPVTLSCSQTLNHNVMYWYQQKSSQAPKLLFHYYDKDFNNEADTPDNFQSRRPNTSFCFLDIRSPGLGDTAMYLCATSRDRGLPNEQFFGPGTRLTVL.

The chain has TRBV5-8 and TRBJ1-4; TRBD1 matches at 12 bases. The CDR3 is made up of 17 amino acids. Germline V lookup: CDR1 SGHTS, CDR2 YDEGEE. V dropped 3 bases and J dropped 6; count of bases not matched to a gene: 9. The CDR3 DNA follows: TGTGCCAGCAGCTACCAGGGACAGGGGGCGGAGTATGAAAAACTGTTTTTT. It codes for CASSYQGQGAEYEKLFF.

The chain uses TRBV6-1 and TRBJ2-3, with D unclear. Germline CDR1 is MNHNS and CDR2 is SASEGT. V gave up 3 bases and J gave up 8 bases, with 9 bases separating them. This CDR3 comprises 12 residues. The CDR3 nucleotides read TGTGCCAGCAGTGAGGTGTGGGCTACGCAGTATTTT. It yields the protein CASSEVWATQYF.

This clone was detected only a few times. The rearrangement joins TRBV7-3 to TRBJ1-3, with D hard to call. Trimming left V 3 bases short and J 4 bases short, with 7 bases between. Germline V gene sequence: CDR1 SGHTA, CDR2 FQGTGA. This CDR3 contains 13 residues. CDR3 region: CASSFREGNTIYF. The CDR3 coding sequence is TGTGCCAGCAGCTTCAGAGAAGGAAACACCATATATTTT. The whole variable domain, remainder taken from reference TRBV7-3 and TRBJ1-3, is GAGVSQTPSNKVTEKGKYVELRCDPISGHTALYWYRQSLGQGPEFLIYFQGTGAADDSGLPNDRFFAVRPEGSVSTLKIQRTERGDSAVYLCASSFREGNTIYFGEGSWLTVV.

The CDR3 reads CASSGQGLRSPLHF. CDR3 nucleotide sequence: TGTGCCAGCAGTGGACAGGGTTTACGGTCACCCCTCCACTTT. The V call is TRBV2, the J call TRBJ1-6; TRBD1 aligns across 7 bases. CDR3 size: 14 residues. Germline V CDR1 and CDR2: SNHLY, FYNNEI. Trimming removed 4 bases from V and 10 bases from J; junction bases left unmatched: 7.

The chain employs TRBV7-2 and TRBJ2-1; D remains ambiguous. Germline V CDR1 and CDR2: SGHTA, FQGNSA. The V gene lost 4 bases and the J gene lost 4 bases, with 8 bases spanning the gap. CDR3 length: 13 amino acids. This CDR3 reads CASSWQRYNEQFF. CDR3 sequence (DNA): TGTGCCAGCAGCTGGCAGAGATACAATGAGCAGTTCTTC.

This CDR3 is CASTRFGQPYEQYF. The CDR3 DNA reads as TGTGCCAGCACCCGATTCGGTCAGCCCTACGAGCAGTACTTC. J is TRBJ2-7 and V is TRBV11-2, with D hard to call. CDR3 length: 14 residues. Trimming pared 7 bases from V and 2 bases from J, leaving 15 bases between. CDR1 SGHAT and CDR2 FQNNGV come from the germline V gene.

This clone showed up just once. This sequence joins TRBV30 and TRBJ1-1; 9 nucleotides match TRBD1. The germline V gene encodes CDR1 GTSNPN and CDR2 SVGIG (reference sequence). The V and J ends lost 7 bases and 4 bases, in that order; junction bases with no gene match: 4. The CDR3 consists of 12 residues. CDR3 protein: CASDRGITEAFF. The CDR3 nucleotides are TGTGCCTCGGACAGGGGAATCACTGAAGCTTTCTTT.

The rearrangement links TRBV11-2 to TRBJ2-5; 7 bases are shared with TRBD1. With V trimmed by 5 bases and J by 14 bases, 14 bases remained unmatched. The CDR3 runs 13 residues. Germline CDR1 and CDR2: SGHAT and FQNNGV. CDR3 nucleotide sequence: TGTGCCAGCAGCCCCGGCACCCGGGACAGATCCTACTTC. It encodes CASSPGTRDRSYF. Together with reference TRBV11-2 and TRBJ2-5, the CDR3 gives the full variable domain: EAGVAQSPRYKIIEKRQSVAFWCNPISGHATLYWYQQILGQGPKLLIQFQNNGVVDDSQLPKDRFSAERLKGVDSTLKIQPAKLEDSAVYLCASSPGTRDRSYFGPGTRLLVL.

The gene calls are TRBV7-9 and TRBJ1-6; D is possibly TRBD1 (5 bases). Trimming shortened V by 5 bases and J by 2 bases, and 10 bases separated the two germline ends. CDR3 length: 15 amino acids. Germline V gene lookup returns CDR1 SEHNR and CDR2 FQNEAQ (reference sequence). As DNA, the CDR3 is TGTGCCAGCAGCAAGCAGGGACCCTATAATTCACCCCTCCACTTT. Its translation: CASSKQGPYNSPLHF.

The rearrangement uses TRBV18 and TRBJ2-7; D possibly corresponds to TRBD2 (5 bases). The CDR3 has 14 amino acids. Germline V gives CDR1 KGHSH, CDR2 LQKENI. V shed 3 bases and J shed 1 base, with 10 bases lying between them. In nucleotides, the CDR3 is TGTGCCAGCTCACCGCTCGGGGAATCCTACGAGCAGTACTTC. Translation: CASSPLGESYEQYF. Looking up the rest from reference TRBV18 and TRBJ2-7 gives the full variable domain: NAGVMQNPRHLVRRRGQEARLRCSPMKGHSHVYWYRQLPEEGLKFMVYLQKENIIDESGMPKERFSAEFPKEGPSILRIQQVVRGDSAAYFCASSPLGESYEQYFGPGTRLTVT.

The rearrangement joins TRBV5-1 to TRBJ2-7; TRBD1 or TRBD2 may be the D gene (5 bases each). There are 13 residues in the CDR3. The germline CDR1 and CDR2 sequences are SGHRS and YFSETQ. Between the trimmed V and J ends, which lost 4 bases and 4 bases, there was a span of 12 bases. CDR3 DNA sequence: TGCGCCAGCAGCGTCGGGGCGACGTACGAGCAGTACTTC. This translates into CASSVGATYEQYF.

This clone appeared a few times. This chain links TRBV7-9 with TRBJ2-7; 7 nucleotides match TRBD2. Germline V gene sequence: CDR1 SEHNR, CDR2 FQNEAQ (reference sequence). The trim removed 5 bases at V and 3 bases at J, leaving 1 base unmatched. The CDR3 extends over 12 amino acids. The CDR3 protein is CASSRDYYEQYF. The CDR3, as DNA: TGTGCCAGCAGCCGGGACTACTACGAGCAGTACTTC.